The 5 T cell receptor beta chains given below trace back to one sample, sequenced in a study of graft-versus-host responses after intestinal transplantation. Which antigens these TCRs recognize remains unknown. Profiled with immunoSEQ multiplex PCR; TCRdb holds only in-frame clones, not every one. The table lists approximately 100,000 clones, over 75% of them singletons. The sample here was unstimulated CD4+ T cells sorted from spleen or lymph node cells, taken before intestinal transplant. Receptor source: a human donor who received an intestinal transplant.

V usage is TRBV6-5 and J usage is TRBJ2-7, with 9 bases lining up with TRBD2. J lost 3 bases, V lost 5 bases, and 5 bases had no gene match. The CDR3 covers 14 residues. The germline V gene encodes CDR1 MNHEY and CDR2 SVGAGI. CDR3 protein: CASSEERGVYEQYF. In DNA, the CDR3 is TGTGCCAGCAGTGAGGAGCGGGGGGTCTACGAGCAGTACTTC.

V and J are TRBV2 and TRBJ2-1; 7 bases fit TRBD2. V was pared by 6 bases and J by 3 bases, with 2 bases of the junction left unmatched. The CDR3 has 13 amino acids. Germline V gene lookup returns CDR1 SNHLY and CDR2 FYNNEI. As DNA, the CDR3 is TGTGCCAGCAGGGGACTACACTACAATGAGCAGTTCTTC. Translated, it gives CASRGLHYNEQFF. The full variable domain, with the rest looked up from reference TRBV2 and TRBJ2-1, is EPEVTQTPSHQVTQMGQEVILRCVPISNHLYFYWYRQILGQKVEFLVSFYNNEISEKSEIFDDQFSVERPDGSNFTLKIRSTKLEDSAMYFCASRGLHYNEQFFGPGTRLTVL.

The chain has TRBV5-6 and TRBJ2-7; 10 bases map to TRBD2. The CDR3 runs 14 residues. CDR1 and CDR2 from the germline V gene are SGHDT and YYEEEE. Germline trimming cut 3 bases from V and 2 bases from J; bases unmatched to any gene: 2. CDR3 amino acids: CASSWTSGTYEQYF. CDR3 coding DNA: TGTGCCAGCAGCTGGACTAGCGGCACCTACGAGCAGTACTTC.

The table lists this clone with a count of one. The genes are TRBV18 and TRBJ2-4; 7 nucleotides align to TRBD2. Unmatched junction bases numbered 15, after V lost 8 bases and J lost 5 bases. The CDR3 runs to 16 residues. The germline V gene encodes CDR1 KGHSH and CDR2 LQKENI. In nucleotides, the CDR3 is TGTGCCAGCGCCCCTCCTTCGGGCGGGAGAGAAAACATTCAGTACTTC. This sequence encodes CASAPPSGGRENIQYF.

J is TRBJ1-1 and V is TRBV27; D possibly corresponds to TRBD1 (5 bases). The CDR3 runs to 14 residues. Trimming left V 7 bases short and J 5 bases short, with 17 bases between. Germline V gene sequence: CDR1 MNHEY, CDR2 SMNVEV (reference sequence). Written as DNA, the CDR3 is TGTGCCAGCAACCCCCAGGGATCAATAACTGAAGCTTTCTTT. Translation gives CASNPQGSITEAFF.